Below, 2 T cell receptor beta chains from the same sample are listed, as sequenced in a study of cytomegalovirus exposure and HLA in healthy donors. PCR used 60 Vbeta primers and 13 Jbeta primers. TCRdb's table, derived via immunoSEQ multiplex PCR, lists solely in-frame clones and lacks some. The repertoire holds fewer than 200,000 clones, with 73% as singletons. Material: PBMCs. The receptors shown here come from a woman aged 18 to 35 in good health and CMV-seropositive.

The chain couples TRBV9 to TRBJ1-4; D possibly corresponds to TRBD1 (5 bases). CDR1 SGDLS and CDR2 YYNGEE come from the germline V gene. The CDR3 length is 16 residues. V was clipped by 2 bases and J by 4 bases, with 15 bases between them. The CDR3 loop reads CASSVSGGAVNEKLFF. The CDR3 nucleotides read TGTGCCAGCAGCGTTTCGGGCGGGGCAGTTAATGAAAAACTGTTTTTT.

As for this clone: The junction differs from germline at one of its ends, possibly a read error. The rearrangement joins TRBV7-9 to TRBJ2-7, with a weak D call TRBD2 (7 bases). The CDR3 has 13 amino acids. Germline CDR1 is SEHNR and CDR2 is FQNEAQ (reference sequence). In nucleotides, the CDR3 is TGTTCCAGCAGTAGGGAGGGGGAGGGCGAGCAGTACTTC. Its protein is CSSSREGEGEQYF.